The 16 T cell receptor beta chains presented below share a single source sample, sequenced in a study of blood T cell repertoires in COVID-19. The assay was immunoSEQ multiplex PCR, and TCRdb's table has in-frame clones only and misses some. The table records 130,000 or so clones, more than 70% of them present only once. The sample taken for sequencing was peripheral blood. These receptors all come from a man aged 50 to 59 with acute or convalescent COVID-19.

The chain recombines TRBV6-5 with TRBJ2-7; 10 bases are shared with TRBD1. Looked up from germline, CDR1 is MNHEY and CDR2 is SVGAGI. The J segment lost 3 bases and the V segment lost 5 bases, leaving 7 bases of the junction unmatched. The CDR3 loop spans 15 amino acids. This CDR3 is CASSPPGQGYYEQYF. The CDR3 nucleotides read TGTGCCAGCAGTCCGCCGGGACAGGGGTACTACGAGCAGTACTTC.

About this clone: Other DNA sequences of this sample code for an identical CDR3. V usage is TRBV10-3 and J usage is TRBJ1-1; D perhaps matches TRBD1 (5 bases). The V gene lost 2 bases and the J gene lost 4 bases, with 8 bases spanning the gap. The CDR3 consists of 13 residues. Germline values: CDR1 ENHRY, CDR2 SYGVKD. CDR3 amino acids: CAISEGGGTEAFF. The CDR3 nucleotides read TGTGCCATCAGTGAGGGGGGAGGCACTGAAGCTTTCTTT.

This sequence joins TRBV7-2 and TRBJ1-6; D is perhaps TRBD1 (5 bases). Between the trimmed V and J ends, which lost 1 base and 5 bases, there was a span of 15 bases. CDR3 length: 17 amino acids. The germline V gene has CDR1 SGHTA and CDR2 FQGNSA. The CDR3 region has the DNA TGTGCCAGCAGCTTAGGTATAGGGGCGGCTGATAATTCACCCCTCCACTTT. It encodes CASSLGIGAADNSPLHF.

The V gene is TRBV13, the J gene TRBJ2-7; TRBD1 matches at 8 bases. Germline V gene data show CDR1 as PRHDT and CDR2 as FYEKMQ (reference sequence). Losses at the gene ends were 5 bases for V and 3 bases for J; bases not matched to a gene: 6. The CDR3 has 14 residues. As DNA, the CDR3 is TGTGCCAGCAGCCTTACGGACAGGGACTACGAGCAGTACTTC. Translating it yields CASSLTDRDYEQYF.

The genes are TRBV9 and TRBJ1-2; 8 bases map to TRBD1. CDR3 length: 15 amino acids. Germline trimming cut 4 bases from V and 2 bases from J; bases unmatched to any gene: 7. The germline V gene encodes CDR1 SGDLS and CDR2 YYNGEE. The CDR3 loop reads CASSTRQGPNYGYTF. The CDR3 DNA is TGTGCCAGCAGCACCCGACAGGGGCCCAACTATGGCTACACCTTC. Using reference TRBV9 and TRBJ1-2 for the parts outside the CDR3, the full variable domain is DSGVTQTPKHLITATGQRVTLRCSPRSGDLSVYWYQQSLDQGLQFLIQYYNGEERAKGNILERFSAQQFPDLHSELNLSSLELGDSALYFCASSTRQGPNYGYTFGSGTRLTVV.

The V and J genes are TRBV28 and TRBJ2-7, with a weak D call TRBD2 (5 bases). The CDR3 consists of 12 residues. CDR1 and CDR2 (germline): MDHEN, SYDVKM. Trimming stripped 7 bases from V and 1 base from J, with 8 bases between. The CDR3 DNA follows: TGTGCCAGCATCGGGGAGTCCTACGAGCAGTACTTC. Encoded protein: CASIGESYEQYF.

CDR3 nucleotides: TGTGCCAGCAGCCCACAGGGTATGAACACTGAAGCTTTCTTT. Protein product: CASSPQGMNTEAFF. The gene calls are TRBV7-2 and TRBJ1-1, with a weak D call TRBD1 (6 bases). Trimming pared 5 bases from V and 0 bases from J, leaving 10 bases between. Germline CDR1 and CDR2: SGHTA and FQGNSA. The CDR3 sequence is 14 residues long.

This clone was detected once. The V and J genes are TRBV27 and TRBJ2-1; 12 nucleotides line up with TRBD2. Trimming at V came to 5 bases and at J to 7 bases, leaving 12 bases not matched to a gene. From germline, CDR1 is MNHEY and CDR2 SMNVEV (reference sequence). The CDR3 has 17 amino acids. CDR3: CASSLRLAGDYWNEQFF. The CDR3 coding sequence is TGTGCCAGCAGTCTAAGACTAGCGGGAGACTATTGGAATGAGCAGTTCTTC.

Here the CDR3 DNA reads TGTGCCAGCAGCCCGCCTGGGCGGGAGGGCCTGTACAATGAGCAGTTCTTC. This encodes CASSPPGREGLYNEQFF. This chain joins TRBV11-2 and TRBJ2-1; TRBD2 matches at 9 bases. Germline lookup yields CDR1 SGHAT and CDR2 FQNNGV. The CDR3 has 17 residues. Trimming removed 5 bases from V and 4 bases from J; junction bases left unmatched: 12.

As regards this clone: Other DNA sequences in the sample encode the same CDR3. This chain links TRBV27 with TRBJ1-1, with 7 bases aligning to TRBD1. V trimming: 1 base; J trimming: 0 bases; junction bases outside the gene matches: 2. The CDR3 totals 15 residues. The germline V gene encodes CDR1 MNHEY and CDR2 SMNVEV (reference sequence). Here the CDR3 DNA reads TGTGCCAGCAGTTTATTGGGGACAGTGAACACTGAAGCTTTCTTT. It is translated as CASSLLGTVNTEAFF.

This clone was seen only once. The chain carries TRBV5-4 and TRBJ2-3; TRBD2 is a possible D gene (5 bases). Trimming shortened V by 4 bases and J by 8 bases, and 20 bases separated the two germline ends. Germline CDR1 and CDR2: SGHNT and YYREEE (reference sequence). This CDR3 spans 15 amino acids. CDR3 sequence reads: CASSPSQANGGTQYF. The DNA for the CDR3 is TGTGCCAGCAGCCCCTCGCAGGCGAACGGAGGTACGCAGTATTTT.

This clone was picked up a small number of times. The J gene is TRBJ2-7, the V gene TRBV18, with D possibly being TRBD1 (6 bases). Per the germline V gene, CDR1 is KGHSH and CDR2 is LQKENI. CDR3 length: 13 residues. V was cut by 2 bases and J by 4 bases, with 9 bases left in between. DNA of the CDR3: TGTGCCAGCTCACCAACTCAGGGGTACGAGCAGTACTTC. This translates into CASSPTQGYEQYF. Based on the CDR3 plus reference TRBV18 and TRBJ2-7, the full variable domain is NAGVMQNPRHLVRRRGQEARLRCSPMKGHSHVYWYRQLPEEGLKFMVYLQKENIIDESGMPKERFSAEFPKEGPSILRIQQVVRGDSAAYFCASSPTQGYEQYFGPGTRLTVT.

The genes are TRBV2 and TRBJ1-2; D uncertain. The CDR3 totals 16 residues. Germline loops: CDR1 SNHLY, CDR2 FYNNEI. V dropped 5 bases and J dropped 2 bases, with 18 bases sitting between them. As DNA, the CDR3 is TGTGCCAGCAGTACGCCTGGGCGGGGAACGAACTATGGCTACACCTTC. Translating gives CASSTPGRGTNYGYTF.

This clone has just a few counts. J is TRBJ1-2 and V is TRBV2; tentatively, D is TRBD1 (5 bases). The germline V gene has CDR1 SNHLY and CDR2 FYNNEI. Trimming left V 2 bases short and J 4 bases short, with 14 bases between. The CDR3 covers 15 residues. The CDR3 nucleotides read TGTGCCAGCAGTGAAATCGGACAAACGTTCTATGGCTACACCTTC. It specifies CASSEIGQTFYGYTF. Full variable domain (missing parts from reference TRBV2 and TRBJ1-2): EPEVTQTPSHQVTQMGQEVILRCVPISNHLYFYWYRQILGQKVEFLVSFYNNEISEKSEIFDDQFSVERPDGSNFTLKIRSTKLEDSAMYFCASSEIGQTFYGYTFGSGTRLTVV.

The V and J genes are TRBV12-5 and TRBJ2-5; 8 nucleotides line up with TRBD1. The CDR3 loop spans 15 amino acids. Trimming took 4 bases from V and 2 from J; bases not matched to a gene: 6. Looked up from germline, CDR1 is LGHNT and CDR2 is FRNRAP. For the CDR3, the DNA is TGTGCTAGTGGTTCCGGACAGGGCGGGCAAGAGACCCAGTACTTC. Amino acids: CASGSGQGGQETQYF.

This chain joins TRBV3-1 (or the pseudogene TRBV3-2) and TRBJ2-1, with TRBD2 identical over 9 bases. The V gene end was trimmed by 4 bases and the J gene end by 3 bases; junction bases not matched to a gene: 13. The CDR3 sequence is 18 residues long. Germline V lookup: CDR1 LGHDT, CDR2 YNNKEL (reference sequence). The CDR3 reads CASSPPGLSSGDYNEQFF. The CDR3 coding sequence is TGTGCCAGCAGCCCCCCCGGACTCTCTAGCGGGGACTACAATGAGCAGTTCTTC.